Included here is one T cell receptor (beta chain) sequence, with context. Antigen unknown. This sample is drawn from a study of OX40 agonist ivuxolimab in advanced cancers. The table came from immunoSEQ multiplex PCR; TCRdb's copy has only in-frame clones and leaves some out. Of about 50,000 clones listed, 91% were seen once; the top ten hold roughly 4.9%. Whole-study results and caveats: On average, a greater number of expanded clones characterised CD8+ T cells relative to CD4+.

Systemic immunosuppression or autoimmune disease history was grounds to exclude patients. V was shortened by 5 bases and J by 3 bases, with 22 bases between the two germline ends. Germline-derived CDR1 and CDR2 are LGHNA and YNFKEQ. The CDR3 sequence is 17 residues long. The J gene is TRBJ1-1, the V gene TRBV4-2, with a weak D call TRBD1 (6 bases). The receptor's source is an adult with an advanced solid tumor such as melanoma, head and neck, liver or kidney cancer. The sequencing used CD4+ or CD8+ T cells sorted from blood, collected in a trial of the OX40 agonist ivuxolimab. DNA of the CDR3: TGTGCCAGCAGCTACCGGGACATTAGTAGGGTAGACACTGAAGCTTTCTTT. Translated, it gives CASSYRDISRVDTEAFF.